This T cell receptor beta chain was profiled in a study of OX40 agonist ivuxolimab in advanced cancers. Study-level information: A male proportion of approximately 83% was recorded, with mean age roughly 62 years and range 23 to 79.

The data were produced by immunoSEQ multiplex PCR, yet TCRdb's version contains in-frame clones alone and is incomplete. Of tens of thousands of clones in the sample, roughly 82% were seen once. This clone was seen once. Its antigen is currently unknown. Anyone with autoimmune disease history or systemic immunosuppression was excluded. Study conclusions and caveats: Normalized T-cell clonal expansion was also low in a subset of nonresponders.

The CDR3 length is 16 residues. The junction had 14 bases not matched to a gene; V was cut back by 4 bases and J by 8 bases. The V gene's germline CDR1 is SGDLS and CDR2 YYNGEE. The sequence came from an adult with an advanced solid tumor such as melanoma, head and neck, liver or kidney cancer. Sequenced material: CD4+ or CD8+ T cells sorted from blood, taken in a trial of the OX40 agonist ivuxolimab. The genes are TRBV9 and TRBJ2-1; TRBD2 agrees at 8 bases. In nucleotides, the CDR3 is TGTGCCAGCAGCATAGCCTTAGCGGGGCCCGGGGATGAGCAGTTCTTC. It is translated as CASSIALAGPGDEQFF.